Listed here are 16 T cell receptor beta chains from one sample, sequenced in a study of shared clonotypes between healthy human individuals. Assay used: immunoSEQ multiplex PCR; TCRdb lists only in-frame clones, some missing. This table has more than 2 million clones, 85% to 95% appearing once. Sample: naive CD4+ T cells sorted from blood. As for subset: CD45RA+ positively selected. These TCRs come from a young man in good health.

Regarding this clone: At the DNA level, this CDR3 is encoded by other sequences in the same sample as well. This sequence joins TRBV5-1 and TRBJ1-1; no clear D gene. CDR1 SGHRS and CDR2 YFSETQ come from the germline V gene. V was shortened by 0 bases and J by 1 base, with 7 bases between the two germline ends. This CDR3 has 14 amino acids. The CDR3 sequence is CASSLGQTNTEAFF. DNA for the CDR3: TGCGCCAGCAGCTTGGGACAAACGAACACTGAAGCTTTCTTT.

The chain has TRBV30 and TRBJ2-3; TRBD2 aligns across 16 bases. CDR3 size: 16 residues. V lost 2 bases to trimming and J lost 8 bases; unmatched junction nucleotides: 7. CDR1 and CDR2 (germline): GTSNPN, SVGIG (reference sequence). CDR3 residues: CAWSPGLAGGLGTQYF. CDR3 DNA sequence: TGTGCCTGGAGTCCGGGACTAGCGGGAGGGCTAGGTACGCAGTATTTT.

This clone appeared once. The CDR3 nucleotides are TGCGCCAGCAGTCGCTGGGCCGTGGGCACTGAAGCTTTCTTT. Translating it yields CASSRWAVGTEAFF. The rearrangement joins TRBV4-1 to TRBJ1-1; unclear D gene. Germline V gives CDR1 MGHRA, CDR2 YSYEKL. The V end was cut by 6 bases, the J end by 4 bases, with 15 bases between. There are 14 residues in the CDR3.

This rearrangement joins TRBV25-1 to TRBJ2-3; 8 nucleotides line up with TRBD2. The CDR3 is 15 residues long. V shed 1 base and J 4 bases; nucleotides not matched to a gene: 4. Germline V gene lookup returns CDR1 MGHDK and CDR2 SYGVNS. The CDR3: CASSESAGGPDTQYF. Written as DNA, the CDR3 is TGTGCCAGCAGTGAATCCGCGGGAGGTCCAGATACGCAGTATTTT.

The rearrangement joins TRBV5-1 to TRBJ1-6; D is uncertain. The CDR3 covers 18 residues. V lost 4 bases and J lost 0, with 17 bases in between. In germline, CDR1 is SGHRS, CDR2 YFSETQ. DNA of the CDR3: TGCGCCAGCAGCACCCAAGGAGGAATGAGCTCCTATAATTCACCCCTCCACTTT. Its translation: CASSTQGGMSSYNSPLHF.

The rearrangement uses TRBV7-2 and TRBJ1-5; 11 bases align to TRBD1. V was pared by 5 bases and J by 7 bases, with 7 bases of the junction left unmatched. The CDR3 is 15 residues long. Germline CDR1 reads SGHTA; CDR2 reads FQGNSA. CDR3 nucleotide sequence: TGTGCCAGCAGCCCAGAGGGACAGGGGGGACAGCCCCAGCATTTT. This sequence encodes CASSPEGQGGQPQHF.

V gene TRBV2 combines with J gene TRBJ2-4; tentative D call: TRBD1 (6 bases). The CDR3 totals 16 residues. The V and J ends lost 7 bases and 3 bases respectively, with 19 bases between them. Germline assignment: CDR1 SNHLY and CDR2 FYNNEI. The CDR3 protein is CASIHPGQLGKNIQYF. CDR3 DNA sequence: TGTGCCAGCATCCATCCGGGACAATTAGGCAAAAACATTCAGTACTTC.

V gene TRBV10-1 combines with J gene TRBJ2-4, with D uncertain. In germline, CDR1 is WNHNN, CDR2 SYGVQD (reference sequence). V was cut by 6 bases and J by 0 bases, with 9 bases left in between. This CDR3 contains 14 residues. CDR3 in amino acids: CASRKNLAKNIQYF. For the CDR3, the DNA is TGCGCCAGCAGGAAGAACTTAGCCAAAAACATTCAGTACTTC.

This chain uses TRBV9 with TRBJ2-1, with unresolved D. V shed 4 bases and J shed 7 bases, with 24 bases lying between them. There are 17 residues in the CDR3. Per germline, CDR1 SGDLS and CDR2 YYNGEE. The CDR3 DNA reads TGTGCCAGCAGCCCACGTTTAGACGCCTGGATGGGGAATGAGCAGTTCTTC. Translating gives CASSPRLDAWMGNEQFF.

The gene calls are TRBV5-1 and TRBJ1-1; TRBD1 matches 8 bases. Germline trimming cut 0 bases from V and 11 bases from J; bases unmatched to any gene: 6. From germline, CDR1 is SGHRS and CDR2 YFSETQ. The CDR3 runs 13 residues. CDR3 sequence reads: CASSLGTGLGAFF. The CDR3 nucleotides are TGCGCCAGCAGCTTGGGGACAGGGCTAGGGGCTTTCTTT.

This clone was detected only once. V usage is TRBV9 and J usage is TRBJ2-7; 13 bases line up with TRBD2. V trimming: 4 bases; J trimming: 6 bases; junction bases outside the gene matches: 4. Germline V CDR1 and CDR2: SGDLS, YYNGEE. The CDR3 is made up of 14 amino acids. Written as DNA, the CDR3 is TGTGCCAGCAGCCTAGGACTAGCGGGAGCCGAGCAGTACTTC. Translating gives CASSLGLAGAEQYF.

The chain has TRBV4-1 and TRBJ2-5; no clear D gene. In germline, CDR1 is MGHRA, CDR2 YSYEKL. CDR3 length equals 14 residues. Trimming left V 1 base short and J 2 bases short, with 8 bases between. The CDR3 nucleotides are TGCGCCAGCAGCCAAGCTATAGGACAAGAGACCCAGTACTTC. The encoded protein is CASSQAIGQETQYF.

The chain employs TRBV7-6 and TRBJ2-5; 9 bases fit TRBD1. Per germline, CDR1 SGHVS and CDR2 FNYEAQ. Trimming cost V 3 bases and J 10 bases; bases outside gene matches: 0. This CDR3 contains 11 residues. CDR3 nucleotide sequence: TGTGCCAGCAGCTTGGGACAGGGCCAGTACTTC. This sequence encodes CASSLGQGQYF.

This chain links TRBV2 with TRBJ1-1, with 7 positions matching TRBD1. The trim removed 5 bases at V and 0 bases at J, leaving 9 bases unmatched. This CDR3 spans 16 amino acids. The germline gives CDR1 SNHLY, CDR2 FYNNEI. The CDR3 sequence is CASSIRDSRMNTEAFF. In DNA form, the CDR3 reads TGTGCCAGCAGTATCCGGGACAGCCGCATGAACACTGAAGCTTTCTTT.

This chain uses TRBV6-5 with TRBJ1-5; a possible D gene is TRBD1 (6 bases). The length of the CDR3 is 15 residues. Trimming removed 7 bases from V and 2 bases from J, with 15 bases in between. Per the germline V gene, CDR1 is MNHEY and CDR2 is SVGAGI. DNA for the CDR3: TGTGCCAGCAAGAAGGGGGGCTCGGGCAATCAGCCCCAGCATTTT. Translating it yields CASKKGGSGNQPQHF.

This chain links TRBV28 with TRBJ1-4; no clear D gene. This CDR3 has 15 residues. V was trimmed by 6 bases and J by 8 bases, leaving 19 bases between them. Germline V gene lookup returns CDR1 MDHEN and CDR2 SYDVKM. The CDR3 bases are TGTGCCAGCAGCACCCCAGTTGGGTTACGAGAAAAACTGTTTTTT. The encoded protein is CASSTPVGLREKLFF.